The text below deals with one T cell receptor (beta chain). The target antigen is unknown. Repertoires were generated with immunoSEQ multiplex PCR, while TCRdb's copy carries only in-frame clones and drops some. Of approximately 21,000 clones listed, 70% to 80% are singletons. The CDR3 extends over 13 amino acids. Germline loops: CDR1 MNHNY, CDR2 SVGAGI (reference sequence). V gave up 2 bases and J gave up 4 bases, with 8 bases separating them. This specimen belongs to a study of OX40 agonist ivuxolimab in advanced cancers. The study, taken as a whole, reports: Compared with others, partial responders at 0.1-3.0 mg/kg displayed clonal expansion among the lowest.

The V call is TRBV6-6, the J call TRBJ1-2, with D perhaps TRBD1 (5 bases). The receptor comes from an adult with an advanced solid tumor such as melanoma, head and neck, liver or kidney cancer. The material sequenced was CD4+ or CD8+ T cells sorted from blood, taken in a trial of the OX40 agonist ivuxolimab. The CDR3 loop reads CASSYPQGYGYTF. The CDR3 DNA is TGTGCCAGCAGTTACCCTCAGGGCTATGGCTACACCTTC.